The 14 T cell receptor beta chains given below trace back to one sample, sequenced in a study of T cell repertoires in cytomegalovirus infection. MiXCR, run by TCRdb on the reads, gives a single entry per CDR3 protein. This sample yields 640,000 or so distinct CDR3 sequences, of which 30% to 35% are seen a single time; 15% to 20% belongs to the top ten. These receptors are not linked to any known antigen. Sequences were derived from cultured PBMCs, sampled from culture after CMV antigen stimulation. These receptor sequences come from a human donor in good health (CMV status not recorded). Some clones in this sample may be carry-over from other donors' samples.

The chain carries TRBV20-1 and TRBJ2-7, with 14 bases fitting TRBD2. The V gene's germline CDR1 is DFQATT and CDR2 SNEGSKA (reference sequence). Germline trimming cut 5 bases from V and 7 bases from J; bases unmatched to any gene: 13. The CDR3 covers 16 residues. CDR3: CSASQLSWTSGREQYF. The DNA of the CDR3 is TGCAGTGCTTCCCAACTATCCTGGACTAGCGGGAGGGAGCAGTACTTC.

This clonotype was found a few times. The rearrangement links TRBV7-9 to TRBJ2-7, with a weak D call TRBD2 (6 bases). The germline V gene encodes CDR1 SEHNR and CDR2 FQNEAQ (reference sequence). The CDR3 runs 11 residues. V dropped 10 bases and J dropped 6 bases, with 13 bases sitting between them. In DNA, the CDR3 is TGTGCCATTGGCGGGGCTGGCGAGCAGTACTTC. Translating it yields CAIGGAGEQYF.

With respect to this clonotype: One junction end does not reproduce the germline sequence, and a read error may be involved. The chain combines TRBV6-1 with TRBJ1-5; the D gene is possibly TRBD1 (5 bases). The germline V gene has CDR1 MNHNS and CDR2 SASEGT. CDR3 length: 12 amino acids. The CDR3 bases are TGTGCCAGCAGTTATGGGGGGGACGGCTCTGCATTT. Amino acids: CASSYGGDGSAF.

This clonotype showed up just a few times. The chain links TRBV10-3 to TRBJ1-2; D ambiguous. Germline V gene data show CDR1 as ENHRY and CDR2 as SYGVKD. The CDR3 loop spans 12 amino acids. The V gene lost 11 bases and the J gene lost 6 bases, with 16 bases spanning the gap. CDR3 protein: CALSSDAHGYTF. The CDR3 DNA reads TGTGCCTTGTCCTCGGACGCTCATGGCTACACCTTC.

This clonotype was seen a handful of times. A clone one base away is much larger, so this may be a read error. The CDR3 reads CASSFGTGPYEQYF. The CDR3 DNA reads as TGTGCCAGCAGCTTCGGGACAGGACCCTACGAGCAGTACTTC. The rearrangement uses TRBV11-2 and TRBJ2-7, with 8 bases lining up with TRBD1. This CDR3 spans 14 amino acids. CDR1 SGHAT and CDR2 FQNNGV come from the germline V gene. The J segment lost 2 bases and the V segment lost 3 bases, leaving 3 bases of the junction unmatched.

The chain uses TRBV6-2 or TRBV6-3 and TRBJ2-5; TRBD2 matches 8 bases. Germline V gene sequence: CDR1 MNHEY, CDR2 SVGEGT. CDR3 length equals 15 residues. V was clipped by 5 bases and J by 5 bases; unmatched bases: 10. CDR3 in DNA: TGTGCCAGCAGTCGAGCGGGAGCCCGACGGGAGACCCAGTACTTC. Translated, it gives CASSRAGARRETQYF.

This clonotype occurred a few times. The V and J genes are TRBV7-2 and TRBJ2-3, with TRBD2 matching 9 bases. This CDR3 spans 16 amino acids. Losses at the gene ends were 7 bases for V and 6 bases for J; bases not matched to a gene: 14. Germline CDR1 reads SGHTA; CDR2 reads FQGNSA. The CDR3 DNA follows: TGTGCCAGCACCCTTTTCTCGGGGACTAGCTTGGATACGCAGTATTTT. It codes for CASTLFSGTSLDTQYF.

The table lists this clonotype with a few counts. The chain links TRBV2 to TRBJ2-1; D call uncertain. Germline CDR1 and CDR2: SNHLY and FYNNEI. The CDR3 is made up of 10 amino acids. V shed 7 bases and J shed 4 bases, with 2 bases lying between them. CDR3 coding DNA: TGTGCCAGCAAGTACAATGAGCAGTTCTTC. Its translation: CASKYNEQFF.

This clonotype was seen a handful of times. The chain employs TRBV7-9 and TRBJ1-1; D possibly corresponds to TRBD1 (5 bases). V lost 5 bases and J 8 bases, leaving 15 bases between the germline ends. CDR1 and CDR2 from the germline V gene are SEHNR and FQNEAQ (reference sequence). The CDR3 has 13 residues. CDR3 DNA sequence: TGTGCCAGCAGCCAATACTTTGGGACCGAAGCTTTCTTT. Translation gives CASSQYFGTEAFF.

The chain uses TRBV6-2 or TRBV6-3 and TRBJ2-2; D tentatively reads TRBD1 or TRBD2 (5 bases each). Trimming removed 8 bases at V and 6 bases at J, with 10 bases between. This CDR3 region has 12 residues. The germline CDR1 and CDR2 sequences are MNHEY and SVGEGT. The CDR3 bases are TGTGCCAGCGAGAGGGGCTCCGGGGAGCTGTTTTTT. Protein product: CASERGSGELFF.

The V call is TRBV11-2, the J call TRBJ2-7, with 12 bases lining up with TRBD2. The CDR3 extends over 15 amino acids. Trimming cost V 5 bases and J 3 bases; bases outside gene matches: 5. The germline CDR1 and CDR2 sequences are SGHAT and FQNNGV. The CDR3 DNA follows: TGTGCCAGCAGCCGACTAGCGGGAGCGAACTACGAGCAGTACTTC. Amino acids: CASSRLAGANYEQYF.

The gene calls are TRBV7-9 and TRBJ2-3; D is perhaps TRBD1 (5 bases). The germline V gene has CDR1 SEHNR and CDR2 FQNEAQ (reference sequence). The CDR3 is 16 amino acids. Trimming cost V 5 bases and J 2 bases, with 17 bases left between them. The CDR3 coding sequence is TGTGCCAGCAGCGCCCCCCGACAGACCCTCACAGATACGCAGTATTTT. As protein: CASSAPRQTLTDTQYF.

This clonotype was seen a few times. This chain links TRBV7-9 with TRBJ2-2; tentatively, D is TRBD1 (6 bases). Trimming removed 9 bases at V and 0 bases at J, with 11 bases between. Germline V gene lookup returns CDR1 SEHNR and CDR2 FQNEAQ (reference sequence). This CDR3 region has 14 residues. CDR3 in amino acids: CASRTEANTGELFF. CDR3 DNA sequence: TGTGCCAGTCGGACAGAAGCGAACACCGGGGAGCTGTTTTTT.

This clonotype was seen a few times. J is TRBJ2-7 and V is TRBV7-9; 8 bases align to TRBD2. The germline CDR1 and CDR2 sequences are SEHNR and FQNEAQ (reference sequence). This CDR3 spans 13 amino acids. J was trimmed by 8 bases and V by 5 bases; bases with no gene match: 8. CDR3 nucleotide sequence: TGTGCCAGCAGCCCCAGCGGGAGTAGTAAGCAGTACTTC. Amino acid sequence: CASSPSGSSKQYF.